The 3 T cell receptor beta chains below were found in one sample sequenced in a study of vaccination and CD4 T cells after COVID-19. Scientists ran DNA taken from cultured CD4+ T cells through the Oncomine TCR Beta short-read assay for sequencing. TCRdb redid the calling of the PCR reads with MiXCR, one entry per CDR3 protein. The sample contains under 20,000 distinct CDR3 sequences, roughly 46% of which appear only once. The sample's treatment: approximately nine-day PBMC culture with coronavirus spike peptide pools or control peptides (ViraFEST assay). The antigens of these receptors remain unknown. This sample comprised CD4+ T cells from blood, cultured in vitro, obtained before SARS-CoV-2 vaccination. Every receptor here comes from a human donor who had recovered from COVID-19.

The V gene is TRBV2, the J gene TRBJ1-1; D unresolved. The CDR3 consists of 11 residues. Looked up from germline, CDR1 is SNHLY and CDR2 is FYNNEI. Trimming removed 4 bases from V and 10 bases from J, with 10 bases in between. The CDR3: CASSVGDRAFF. The DNA of the CDR3 is TGTGCCAGCAGTGTCGGAGATCGAGCTTTCTTT.

The chain uses TRBV4-3 and TRBJ1-3, with 8 positions matching TRBD1. The germline V gene has CDR1 LGHNA and CDR2 YSLEER. Trimming cost V 5 bases and J 2 bases; bases outside gene matches: 2. The CDR3 runs to 14 residues. This CDR3 reads CASSAGGPGNTIYF. CDR3 sequence (DNA): TGCGCCAGCAGCGCAGGGGGCCCTGGAAACACCATATATTTT.

V gene TRBV7-3 combines with J gene TRBJ1-5, with a tentative D call TRBD1 (5 bases). Germline V lookup: CDR1 SGHTA, CDR2 FQGTGA. The CDR3 has 15 amino acids. V was shortened by 4 bases and J by 0 bases, with 10 bases between the two germline ends. The CDR3 loop reads CASSSLRVSNQPQHF. As DNA, the CDR3 is TGTGCCAGCAGCTCGCTCAGGGTTAGCAATCAGCCCCAGCATTTT.